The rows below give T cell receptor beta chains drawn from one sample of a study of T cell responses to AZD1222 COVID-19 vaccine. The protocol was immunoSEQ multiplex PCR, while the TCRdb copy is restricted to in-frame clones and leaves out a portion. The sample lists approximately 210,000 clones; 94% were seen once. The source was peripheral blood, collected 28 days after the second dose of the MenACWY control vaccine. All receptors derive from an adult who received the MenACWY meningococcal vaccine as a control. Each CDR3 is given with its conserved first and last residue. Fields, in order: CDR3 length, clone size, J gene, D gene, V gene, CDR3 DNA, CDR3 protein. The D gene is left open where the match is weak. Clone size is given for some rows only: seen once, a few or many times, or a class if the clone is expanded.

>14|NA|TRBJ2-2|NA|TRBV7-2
TGTGCCAGCAGCAACTATCTTATCACCGGGGAGCTGTTTTTT
CASSNYLITGELFF
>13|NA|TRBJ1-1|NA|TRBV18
TGTGCCAGCTCACCAGCGGGCCGCGCTGAAGCTTTCTTT
CASSPAGRAEAFF
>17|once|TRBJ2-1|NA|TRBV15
TGTGCCACCAGCAGAGCCCGCGGGGGCTCCAGGGTCCATGAGCAGTTCTTC
CATSRARGGSRVHEQFF
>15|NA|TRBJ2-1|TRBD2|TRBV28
TGTGCCAGCAGTCAACTAGCGGGAGTTGGCAATGAGCAGTTCTTC
CASSQLAGVGNEQFF
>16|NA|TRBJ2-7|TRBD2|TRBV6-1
TGTGCCAGCAGTGAAGTTCTGGGGGGAGGGTTCTACGAGCAGTACTTC
CASSEVLGGGFYEQYF
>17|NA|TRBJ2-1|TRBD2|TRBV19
TGTGCCAGTAGCCCGCGACTAGCGGGAAAGCGGGACAATGAGCAGTTCTTC
CASSPRLAGKRDNEQFF
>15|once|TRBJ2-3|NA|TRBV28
TGTGCCAGCAGTTTAGGTCGAGGGCTCACAGATACGCAGTATTTT
CASSLGRGLTDTQYF
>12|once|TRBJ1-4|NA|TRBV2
TGTGCCAGCAGAACTGTCAATGAAAAACTGTTTTTT
CASRTVNEKLFF
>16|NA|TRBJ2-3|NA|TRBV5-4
TGTGCCAGCAGCTTGAAGGTTCGGGGGGCAGGAGATACGCAGTATTTT
CASSLKVRGAGDTQYF
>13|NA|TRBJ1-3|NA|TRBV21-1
TGTGCCAGCAGCAAAGCGGGGGGAAACACCATATATTTT
CASSKAGGNTIYF
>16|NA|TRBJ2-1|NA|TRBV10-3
TGTGCCATCAGTGAAAAAAGCGGGCCTACCTACAATGAGCAGTTCTTC
CAISEKSGPTYNEQFF
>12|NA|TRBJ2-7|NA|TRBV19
TGTGCCAGTAGTGATCTTATCGACGAGCAGTACTTC
CASSDLIDEQYF
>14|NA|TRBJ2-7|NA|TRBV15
TGTGCCACCAGCCAACCGGGGTTCTCCTACGAGCAGTACTTC
CATSQPGFSYEQYF
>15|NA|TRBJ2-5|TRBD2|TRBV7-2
TGTGCCAGCAGCAATCGACTAGCGGGGTCGGAGACCCAGTACTTC
CASSNRLAGSETQYF
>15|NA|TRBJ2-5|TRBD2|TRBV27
TGTGCCAGCAGAATGAGGAGCGGGGGGCAAGAGACCCAGTACTTC
CASRMRSGGQETQYF
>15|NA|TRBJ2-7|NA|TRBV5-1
TGCGCCAGCAGCACTGCTGGACAGATCACCTACGAGCAGTACTTC
CASSTAGQITYEQYF
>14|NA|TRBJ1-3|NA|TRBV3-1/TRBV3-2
TGTGCCAGCGGAAGGGTCGGCTCTGGAAACACCATATATTTT
CASGRVGSGNTIYF
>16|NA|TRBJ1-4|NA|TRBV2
TGTGCCAGCAGCGTGCTTAAAGGGGGTACTAATGAAAAACTGTTTTTT
CASSVLKGGTNEKLFF
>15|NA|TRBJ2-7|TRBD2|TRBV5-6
TGTGCCAGCAGCGTCGGACTAGCGGCTGGCTACGAGCAGTACTTC
CASSVGLAAGYEQYF
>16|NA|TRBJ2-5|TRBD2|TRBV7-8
TGTGCCAGCAGCTTAGCCGGAGCGGGGGGCCAAGAGACCCAGTACTTC
CASSLAGAGGQETQYF
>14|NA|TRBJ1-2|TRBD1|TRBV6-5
TGTGCCAGCAGTTCCTACAGGGGATCCTATGGCTACACCTTC
CASSSYRGSYGYTF
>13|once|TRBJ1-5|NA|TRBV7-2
TGTGCCAGCAGCTTATCAGGGAATCAGCCCCAGCATTTT
CASSLSGNQPQHF
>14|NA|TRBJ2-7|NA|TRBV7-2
TGTGCCAGCAGCTTAGTTGGGGCCTCCTACGAGCAGTACTTC
CASSLVGASYEQYF
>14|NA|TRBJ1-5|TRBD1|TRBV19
TGTGCCAGTAGACAAACAGGGGGCCGCCAGCCCCAGCATTTT
CASRQTGGRQPQHF
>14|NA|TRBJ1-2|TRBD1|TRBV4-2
TGTGCCAGCAGCCATGGACAGGGGGCGTTTGGCTACACCTTC
CASSHGQGAFGYTF
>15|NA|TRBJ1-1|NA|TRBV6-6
TGTGCCAGCAGTTACGTCAGCGGGGTTAACACTGAAGCTTTCTTT
CASSYVSGVNTEAFF
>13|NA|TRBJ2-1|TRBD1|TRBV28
TGTGCCAGCTGGGACAGGCCTGGGAATGAGCAGTTCTTC
CASWDRPGNEQFF
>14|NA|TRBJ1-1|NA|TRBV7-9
TGTGCCAGCAGCTTAGTTAGTGGGGGGGCTGAAGCTTTCTTT
CASSLVSGGAEAFF
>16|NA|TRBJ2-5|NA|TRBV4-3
TGCGCCAGCAGCCAAGATGGGTGGAGGGGGGGCGCGACCCAGTACTTC
CASSQDGWRGGATQYF
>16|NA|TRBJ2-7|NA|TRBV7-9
TGTGCCAGCAGCCCCTCGATGGGTCAACTCTCCTACGAGCAGTACTTC
CASSPSMGQLSYEQYF
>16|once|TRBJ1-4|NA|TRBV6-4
TGTGCCAGCAGTGAAGGACAGACGCCAACTAATGAAAAACTGTTTTTT
CASSEGQTPTNEKLFF
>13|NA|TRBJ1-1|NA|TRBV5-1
TGCGCCAGCAGCTTCTTATTGAACACTGAAGCTTTCTTT
CASSFLLNTEAFF
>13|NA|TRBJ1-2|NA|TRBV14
TGTGCCAGCAGCCCCGGGACCGCAGAGGGCTACACCTTC
CASSPGTAEGYTF
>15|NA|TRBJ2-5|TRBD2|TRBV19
TGTGCCAGTAGTACCCCGACTAGCGGGAGGGAGACCCAGTACTTC
CASSTPTSGRETQYF
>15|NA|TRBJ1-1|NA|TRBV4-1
TGCGCCAGCAGCCAAGGCAAGGGGAGGGTCACTGAAGCTTTCTTT
CASSQGKGRVTEAFF
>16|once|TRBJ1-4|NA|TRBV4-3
TGCGCCAGCAGCCAGTCCGACTTGGGAACTAATGAAAAACTGTTTTTT
CASSQSDLGTNEKLFF
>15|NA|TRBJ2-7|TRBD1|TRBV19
TGTGCCAGTAGTACCGACAGGGGAGGTGGTTCCGAGCAGTACTTC
CASSTDRGGGSEQYF
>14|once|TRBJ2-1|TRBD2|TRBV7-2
TGTGCCAGCAGCTTGCGGACTAGCGGCAATGAGCAGTTCTTC
CASSLRTSGNEQFF
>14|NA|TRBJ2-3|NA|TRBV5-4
TGTGCCAGCAGCTTGGAGCCGCGCACAGATACGCAGTATTTT
CASSLEPRTDTQYF
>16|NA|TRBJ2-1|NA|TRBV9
TGTGCCAGCAGCGCGGGGGTGGTTAGCTCCTACAATGAGCAGTTCTTC
CASSAGVVSSYNEQFF
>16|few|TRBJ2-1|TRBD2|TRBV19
TGTGCCAGTAGTGTCTCTATTTTAGCGGGGGGCAATGAGCAGTTCTTC
CASSVSILAGGNEQFF
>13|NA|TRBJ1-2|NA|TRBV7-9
TGTGCCAGCAGCTTAGATGGCGCCTATGGCTACACCTTC
CASSLDGAYGYTF
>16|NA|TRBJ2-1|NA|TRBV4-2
TGTGCCAGCAGCCAAGAAGGGGGGAGCTCCTACAATGAGCAGTTCTTC
CASSQEGGSSYNEQFF
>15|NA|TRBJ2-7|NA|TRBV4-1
TGCGCCAGCAGCCAAGTGGATGGGGGCCCGTACGAGCAGTACTTC
CASSQVDGGPYEQYF
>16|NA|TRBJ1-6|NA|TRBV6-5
TGTGCCAGCAGTTACCGTCAGGGGTTGATCAATTCACCCCTCCACTTT
CASSYRQGLINSPLHF
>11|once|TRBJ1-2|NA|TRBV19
TGTGCCAGTAGTATCGGACACCACTACACCTTC
CASSIGHHYTF
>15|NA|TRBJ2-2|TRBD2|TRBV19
TGTGCCACCCCACGGACTAGCGGAAACACCGGGGAGCTGTTTTTT
CATPRTSGNTGELFF
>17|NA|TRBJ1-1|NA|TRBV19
TGTGCCAGTAGGGACCGACTAACGCGTATCATGAACACTGAAGCTTTCTTT
CASRDRLTRIMNTEAFF
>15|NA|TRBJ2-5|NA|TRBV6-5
TGTGCCAGCAGTTCCTCTAGAACCCAGGGGGAGACCCAGTACTTC
CASSSSRTQGETQYF
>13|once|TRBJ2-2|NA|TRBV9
TGTGCCAGCAGCGGATCCTACACCGGGGAGCTGTTTTTT
CASSGSYTGELFF
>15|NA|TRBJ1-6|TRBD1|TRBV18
TGTGCCAGCTCAAACAGGGGGCTAAGGAATTCACCCCTCCACTTT
CASSNRGLRNSPLHF
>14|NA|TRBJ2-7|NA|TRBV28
TGTGCCAGCAGTCCCCCTGAGGGGATCTACGAGCAGTACTTC
CASSPPEGIYEQYF
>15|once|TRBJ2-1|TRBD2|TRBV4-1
TGCGCCAGCAGCCAAGATGGCGGGAGGGCGGATGAGCAGTTCTTC
CASSQDGGRADEQFF
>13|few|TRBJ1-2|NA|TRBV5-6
TGTGCCAGCACCGTTCGGGGGAGCTATGGCTACACCTTC
CASTVRGSYGYTF
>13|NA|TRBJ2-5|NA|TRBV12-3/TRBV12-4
TGTGCCAGCAGTCATACAGGAGAGGAGACCCAGTACTTC
CASSHTGEETQYF
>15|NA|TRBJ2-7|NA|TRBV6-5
TGTGCCAGCAGTTACTCTGGGACGGGAACCTACGAGCAGTACTTC
CASSYSGTGTYEQYF
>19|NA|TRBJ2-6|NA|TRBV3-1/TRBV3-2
TGTGCCAGCAGCCATGGGGGCCGGGACCCTAACTCTGGGGCCAACGTCCTGACTTTC
CASSHGGRDPNSGANVLTF
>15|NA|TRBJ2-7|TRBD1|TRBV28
TGTGCCAGCAGTCAAAACAGGGGGGCGGACTACGAGCAGTACTTC
CASSQNRGADYEQYF
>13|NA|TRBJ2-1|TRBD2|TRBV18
TGTGCCAGCTCACCTAACCCTAGCGGAGAGCAGTTCTTC
CASSPNPSGEQFF